This paragraph reports one T cell receptor beta chain. Its antigen is as yet unknown. Blood CD4+ CD25-high CD127-low regulatory T cells supplied the genomic DNA template. These data are taken from a study of regulatory and conventional T cells in RAG deficiency. Study-wide results and limits: Omenn syndrome and CID/AS patients had approximately 91-fold fewer unique Treg TCR beta sequences, versus approximately 9.8-fold elsewhere. In Omenn syndrome, Treg and Tconv repertoires overlapped >75%. Shannon entropy fell and Simpson indices rose in RAG-deficient patients.

Generated by immunoSEQ multiplex PCR, the TCRdb table keeps only in-frame clones and is missing some. This table has about 10,000 clones, roughly 90% appearing once. In addition, the sample was reused for a study of regulatory T cells. As that report states: The primer mix had 52 TRBV and 13 TRBJ primers. Skewed V and J usage and few unique V-J pairs marked patient repertoires, most in Tregs.

The origin of this receptor is a human donor in good health. The sequenced sample consisted of Tregs sorted from blood.

The CDR3 protein is CASSYRATSTDTQYF. The DNA of the CDR3 is TGTGCCAGCAGTTATAGGGCGACTAGCACAGATACGCAGTATTTT. The chain carries TRBV6-9 and TRBJ2-3; the D is unclear. The CDR3 sequence is 15 residues long. The V gene's germline CDR1 is MNHGY and CDR2 SVAAGI. V was cut by 2 bases and J by 0 bases, with 9 bases left in between.